The 12 T cell receptor beta chains reported below all come from one sample, sequenced in a study of cytomegalovirus exposure and HLA in healthy donors. Some clones are missing from TCRdb's copy, which holds only in-frame ones; the method was immunoSEQ multiplex PCR. Of about 170,000 clones in the sample, 85% to 90% were seen once. Material: PBMCs. All receptors derive from a young woman in good health and CMV-seropositive.

This rearrangement joins TRBV11-3 to TRBJ2-5, with D hard to call. Between the trimmed V and J ends, which lost 6 bases and 3 bases, there was a span of 8 bases. CDR1 and CDR2 (germline): SGHNT, YENEEA. CDR3 length equals 12 residues. CDR3 DNA: TGTGCCAGCAGTCCTGCAGAAGAGACCCAGTACTTC. It encodes CASSPAEETQYF.

This clone has a handful of counts. The CDR3 nucleotides read TGTGCCAGTAGTCAAAGGGACAGCCCTTATACGCAGTATTTT. It codes for CASSQRDSPYTQYF. This chain links TRBV19 with TRBJ2-3, with 7 bases matching TRBD1. Per the germline V gene, CDR1 is LNHDA and CDR2 is SQIVND (reference sequence). V lost 5 bases and J lost 7; bases outside the gene matches: 9. CDR3 length: 14 amino acids.

The rearrangement joins TRBV28 to TRBJ1-2; 12 bases line up with TRBD1. V was pared by 6 bases and J by 5 bases, with 16 bases of the junction left unmatched. From germline, CDR1 is MDHEN and CDR2 SYDVKM. There are 18 residues in the CDR3. For the CDR3, the DNA is TGTGCCAGCAGACCATCTCCCGGGACAGGGGGCGGCACTTATGGCTACACCTTC. This translates into CASRPSPGTGGGTYGYTF.

This sequence joins TRBV2 and TRBJ2-1, with 10 nucleotides matching TRBD1. Trimming at V came to 6 bases and at J to 4 bases, leaving 15 bases not matched to a gene. The germline CDR1 and CDR2 sequences are SNHLY and FYNNEI. The CDR3 loop spans 18 amino acids. The CDR3: CASSRSGTGVLLYNEQFF. The CDR3 bases are TGTGCCAGCAGCCGATCCGGGACAGGGGTCCTTCTTTACAATGAGCAGTTCTTC.

This chain joins TRBV5-1 and TRBJ2-7, with a weak D call TRBD2 (5 bases). Deletions cut 1 base from V and 7 bases from J, with 12 bases between. This CDR3 is built from 13 residues. Germline CDR1 is SGHRS and CDR2 is YFSETQ. CDR3 loop: CASSLMIEGEQYF. CDR3 coding DNA: TGCGCCAGCAGCTTGATGATTGAGGGAGAGCAGTACTTC.

The rearrangement links TRBV4-2 to TRBJ1-2; 10 nucleotides agree with TRBD1. CDR1 and CDR2 from the germline V gene are LGHNA and YNFKEQ. This CDR3 comprises 14 residues. V shed 7 bases, J shed 7 bases, and the junction held 9 bases outside the gene matches. CDR3 region: CASTRQGALTGYTF. CDR3 nucleotide sequence: TGTGCCAGCACCCGACAGGGGGCATTGACTGGCTACACCTTC.

The J gene is TRBJ1-1, the V gene TRBV7-3, with 7 bases identical to TRBD1. The CDR3 contains 13 residues. CDR1 SGHTA and CDR2 FQGTGA come from the germline V gene. V lost 5 bases to trimming and J lost 6 bases; unmatched junction nucleotides: 6. For the CDR3, the DNA is TGTGCCAGCAGCCCGAGAGGGGGCTCTGAAGCTTTCTTT. Its protein product is CASSPRGGSEAFF.

This sequence joins TRBV11-3 and TRBJ2-2; TRBD1 agrees at 11 bases. V dropped 3 bases and J dropped 6; count of bases not matched to a gene: 6. Germline CDR1 and CDR2: SGHNT and YENEEA. The CDR3 has 16 residues. This CDR3 is CASSFPWGQGAGELFF. The DNA for the CDR3 is TGTGCCAGCAGCTTCCCTTGGGGACAGGGGGCCGGGGAGCTGTTTTTT.

This chain connects TRBV28 to TRBJ1-2; D is perhaps TRBD1 (6 bases). This CDR3 has 13 amino acids. V was trimmed by 8 bases and J by 8 bases, leaving 18 bases between them. The germline gives CDR1 MDHEN, CDR2 SYDVKM. This CDR3 is CASHRAAPPGYTF. For the CDR3, the DNA is TGTGCCAGCCACAGGGCAGCCCCCCCCGGCTACACCTTC.

The V gene is TRBV11-3, the J gene TRBJ2-7; 10 bases are shared with TRBD2. The CDR3 extends over 17 amino acids. Germline V gene lookup returns CDR1 SGHNT and CDR2 YENEEA. Trimming cost V 5 bases and J 4 bases; bases outside gene matches: 14. The CDR3 region has the DNA TGTGCCAGCAGCCAGGCCCCTAGCGGGAGTCTTATATACGAGCAGTACTTC. Amino acid sequence: CASSQAPSGSLIYEQYF.

The chain has TRBV28 and TRBJ2-3; 11 bases map to TRBD2. The junction had 5 bases not matched to a gene; V was cut back by 2 bases and J by 4 bases. The length of the CDR3 is 16 residues. CDR1 and CDR2 from the germline V gene are MDHEN and SYDVKM. The DNA for the CDR3 is TGTGCCAGCAGTTTAGGAGGTAGCGGGAGGGCAGATACGCAGTATTTT. Translation: CASSLGGSGRADTQYF.

The chain couples TRBV5-1 to TRBJ1-4; D uncertain. There are 16 residues in the CDR3. Germline CDR1 and CDR2: SGHRS and YFSETQ. V lost 0 bases and J lost 0, with 9 bases in between. The CDR3 spells CASSLVGVATNEKLFF. In DNA form, the CDR3 reads TGCGCCAGCAGCTTGGTCGGGGTAGCAACTAATGAAAAACTGTTTTTT.